This T cell receptor beta chain was sequenced during a study of early T cells in non-severe SARS-CoV-2 infection. Unique molecular identifiers were affixed to single, distinct cDNA molecules. TCRdb reprocessed the 5' RACE reads via MiXCR and lists one record per CDR3 protein. The sample consists of about 92,000 distinct CDR3 sequences, 14% of them appearing once. The specimen sequenced was whole blood. The TCR originated in an adult who was a healthcare worker with PCR-confirmed SARS-CoV-2 infection or an uninfected control (not recorded which).

The CDR3 DNA reads TGCAGTGCACCGAGGGGGGCTAGCTCCTACAATGAGCAGTTCTTC. Amino acids: CSAPRGASSYNEQFF. This chain joins TRBV20-1 and TRBJ2-1, with D perhaps assigned TRBD1 or TRBD2 (6 bases each). V lost 6 bases, J lost 0 bases, and 15 bases lay in between. Germline V gives CDR1 DFQATT, CDR2 SNEGSKA (reference sequence). The CDR3 spans 15 residues.